This T cell receptor (beta chain) was observed in a study of blood T cell repertoires in COVID-19 (dated by TCRdb to about 2020). For the wider study: The collaborator samples originated in the United States, Italy and Spain and spanned the acute and convalescent phases of COVID-19. The material from the prospective study consisted of cDNA or gDNA derived from T cells, B-cell-depleted T cells, or PBMCs. The dataset comprised deeply sampled blood TCRbeta repertoires from subjects exposed to, actively infected with, or recovered from COVID-19. The repertoires were released in a freely available public database intended as a resource for research on the immune response to SARS-CoV-2. The samples were drawn from two sources: the first 160 participants of the ongoing ImmuneRACE study, and 1,000 to 1,500 subjects contributed by 6 global collaborators. Sample metadata almost always included a de-identified subject ID, COVID-19 status, age in years and sex. Where available, HLA class I and class II types were taken from metadata supplied by the sample provider and were not determined by assay-based typing.

V has 2 bases trimmed and J has 0 bases trimmed; junction bases matching no gene number 3. Its CDR3 holds 14 amino acids, cysteine through phenylalanine. Only the CDR3 portion is preserved as DNA: 42 bases, with reading frame beginning at the first base. Via the germline V gene (reference sequence), CDR1 is GTSNPN and CDR2 SVGIG. Here is what the overall study found, with its caveats: How much clinical and demographic metadata was included differed by source and by participant, and the metadata was provided uncurated.

Enrolling through a virtual design, the prospective study's participants ranged in age from roughly 18 to 89 years and lived across around 25 United States geographic areas. In the prospective study, participants were assigned to cohorts based on the clinical history participants reported in a screening survey and a study questionnaire. Recovered participants in ImmuneRACE Cohort 3 were defined as having two consecutive negative NP/OP PCR tests, clearance from a healthcare professional, or resolution of symptoms. In the prospective study, mobile phlebotomists collected whole blood, serum and a nasopharyngeal or oropharyngeal swab from each participant. Participants in the prospective study had the option to provide additional blood draws and questionnaires over a 2-month period. Before DNA extraction, blood samples from the prospective study were shipped at room temperature or frozen. About this clone: Which antigen it targets is not known. Base qualities are not at hand, and no much larger clone is one base apart.

TCRbeta CDR3 regions were amplified from genomic DNA using the immunoSEQ Assay, a bias-controlled multiplex PCR. The source study handled its data this way. Within the assay, amplification of reference gene primers was used to estimate how many nucleated cells each sample contained. Sequence reads were collapsed and filtered to measure the absolute abundance of every unique TCRbeta CDR3 rearrangement. Productive Simpson clonality was computed per sample as the square root of Simpson's diversity index over productive rearrangements. The table was pulled from immuneACCESS by TCRdb, which kept in-frame rearrangements only. Such tables lose some clones; where checked, under half of the loss comes from unresolved V genes, and the rest has no known cause. Clonal size and the V and J genes are those of that table, whereas D and trimming came from the DNA. The sample table lists a few hundred thousand clones, around nine tenths of them with a count of one. The ten largest clones capture around 10% of the sample.

Recombination joined TRBV30 with TRBJ1-1, with 7 bases in between that match TRBD1. The sample comprised PBMCs or T cells enriched from blood (not recorded which). The TCR originated in a woman aged 50 to 60 who had recovered from COVID-19. In nucleotide form, the sequence is TGTGCCTGGAGTCGACAGGGAATGAACACTGAAGCTTTCTTT. The resulting protein is CAWSRQGMNTEAFF.